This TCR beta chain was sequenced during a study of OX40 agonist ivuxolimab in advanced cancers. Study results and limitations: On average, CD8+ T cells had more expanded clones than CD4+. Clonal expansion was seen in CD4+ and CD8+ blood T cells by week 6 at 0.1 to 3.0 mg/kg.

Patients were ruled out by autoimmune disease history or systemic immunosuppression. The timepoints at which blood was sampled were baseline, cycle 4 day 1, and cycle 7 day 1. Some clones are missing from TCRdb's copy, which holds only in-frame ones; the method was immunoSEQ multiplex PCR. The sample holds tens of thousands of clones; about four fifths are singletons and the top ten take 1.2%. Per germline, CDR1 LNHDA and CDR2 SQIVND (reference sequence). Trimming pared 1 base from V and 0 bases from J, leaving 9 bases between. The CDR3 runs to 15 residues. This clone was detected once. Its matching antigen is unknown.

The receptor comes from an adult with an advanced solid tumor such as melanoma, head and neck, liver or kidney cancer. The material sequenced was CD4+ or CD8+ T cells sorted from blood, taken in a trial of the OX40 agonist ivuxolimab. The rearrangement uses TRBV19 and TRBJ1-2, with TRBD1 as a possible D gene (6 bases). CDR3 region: CASSIARGANYGYTF. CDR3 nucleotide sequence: TGTGCCAGTAGTATAGCAAGGGGGGCTAACTATGGCTACACCTTC.